This T cell receptor (beta chain) originates from a study of OX40 agonist ivuxolimab in advanced cancers. Across the whole study: In this cohort, patients received ivuxolimab, an agonistic anti-OX40 (CD134) antibody. General study results and limits: In the 0.1 to 3.0 mg/kg range, CD4+ and CD8+ blood T cells had expanded clonally by week 6. Fewer expanded clones were found on average in CD4+ than in CD8+ T cells.

About this clone itself: Antigen specificity is unknown.

The assay was immunoSEQ multiplex PCR, and TCRdb's table has in-frame clones only and misses some. The sample carries 30,000 to 40,000 clones, 65% to 85% recorded once. With baseline, cycle 4 day 1, and cycle 7 day 1 as timepoints, blood was sampled. The germline CDR1 and CDR2 sequences are MDHEN and SYDVKM. The CDR3 length is 15 residues. Between the trimmed V and J ends, which lost 6 bases and 0 bases, there was a span of 14 bases. J is TRBJ1-2 and V is TRBV28; maybe TRBD1 (5 bases). This material consisted of CD4+ or CD8+ T cells sorted from blood, taken in a trial of the OX40 agonist ivuxolimab. This sequence originates from an adult with an advanced solid tumor such as melanoma, head and neck, liver or kidney cancer. CDR3 protein: CASRRTIAANYGYTF. CDR3 in DNA: TGTGCCAGCAGACGGACAATTGCGGCTAACTATGGCTACACCTTC.